Listed below are T cell receptor beta chains from one sample, sequenced in a study of control samples from healthy donors and cancer patients. This table comes from immunoSEQ multiplex PCR, and its TCRdb copy is limited to in-frame clones, with some not included. The sample shows tens of thousands of clones, around 92% of them seen only once. Source material: blood. The receptors derive from a man aged 50-59 years in good health. The CDR3 runs from the conserved cysteine through the conserved F or W. A D gene is named only where the DNA matches it firmly. Rows may omit the clone size; those that give it use once, few, many or a size class.

CDR3 length,V gene,J gene,clone size,D gene,CDR3 DNA,CDR3 protein
17,TRBV3-1/TRBV3-2,TRBJ1-3,.,TRBD1,TGTGCCAGCAGCCGCTCGACAGGGGCCGTCTCTGGAAACACCATATATTTT,CASSRSTGAVSGNTIYF
15,TRBV5-6,TRBJ1-3,.,.,TGTGCCAGCAGCCGGAGGGCGGGTACTGGAAACACCATATATTTT,CASSRRAGTGNTIYF
15,TRBV6-5,TRBJ2-7,.,.,TGTGCCAGCAGTTACGGCAGCCGGAGCTCCTACGAGCAGTACTTC,CASSYGSRSSYEQYF
15,TRBV6-5,TRBJ1-5,.,TRBD1,TGTGCCAGCAGGACGGGACAGGGAGGCAATCAGCCCCAGCATTTT,CASRTGQGGNQPQHF
14,TRBV27,TRBJ1-2,.,.,TGTGCCAGCAGTACCCTTGGAGGGGTCTATGGCTACACCTTC,CASSTLGGVYGYTF
10,TRBV30,TRBJ2-1,.,.,TGTGCCTGGGGTCACAATGAGCAGTTCTTC,CAWGHNEQFF
14,TRBV25-1,TRBJ1-2,.,.,TGTGCCAGCAGTGGATCCGACAGCCCCTATGGCTACACCTTC,CASSGSDSPYGYTF
15,TRBV5-1,TRBJ1-6,.,.,TGCGCCAGCTCCAATGACCCAGTAAGAAATTCACCCCTCCACTTT,CASSNDPVRNSPLHF
11,TRBV6-5,TRBJ2-1,.,.,TGTGCCAGCCAGGGGCACAATGAGCAGTTCTTC,CASQGHNEQFF
13,TRBV5-1,TRBJ1-6,.,.,TGCGCCAGCAGCTTCGGCGGAAATTCACCCCTCCACTTT,CASSFGGNSPLHF
12,TRBV6-5,TRBJ1-1,.,.,TGTGCCAGCAGTCCCCCAGGGCAGGGAGCTTTCTTT,CASSPPGQGAFF
14,TRBV27,TRBJ1-1,.,TRBD1,TGTGCCAGCAGATTCCAGGGGGCGAGGACTGAAGCTTTCTTT,CASRFQGARTEAFF
14,TRBV7-6,TRBJ1-6,.,.,TGTGCCAGCAGCTTAAAGGGGCGGGAGTCACCCCTCCACTTT,CASSLKGRESPLHF
13,TRBV7-9,TRBJ1-1,.,.,TGTGCCAGCAGCTTAGAAGCGAACACTGAAGCTTTCTTT,CASSLEANTEAFF
13,TRBV24-1,TRBJ1-1,.,.,TGTGCCACCAGTGATTTGCCCGGGGGGGGAGCTTTCTTT,CATSDLPGGGAFF
13,TRBV7-2,TRBJ2-1,.,.,TGTGCCAGCAGGTTTGGGGGGGGGCATGAGCAGTTCTTC,CASRFGGGHEQFF
17,TRBV19,TRBJ1-2,.,.,TGTGCCAGTAGTATAGTTGGCACAGGAATTTATAACTATGGCTACACCTTC,CASSIVGTGIYNYGYTF
13,TRBV30,TRBJ1-1,.,TRBD1,TGTGCCTGGAGTGAGACAGGGCCCGCTGAAGCTTTCTTT,CAWSETGPAEAFF
16,TRBV5-1,TRBJ2-3,.,TRBD1,TGCGCCAGCAGCCACGGGACAGGGATTTCCACAGATACGCAGTATTTT,CASSHGTGISTDTQYF
14,TRBV19,TRBJ1-1,.,.,TGTGCCAGTAGTATGAGTATCGGGGACACTGAAGCTTTCTTT,CASSMSIGDTEAFF
11,TRBV7-8,TRBJ1-1,.,.,TGTGCCGTGTCTAAGGACACTGAAGCTTTCTTT,CAVSKDTEAFF
14,TRBV7-2,TRBJ2-7,.,.,TGTGCCAGCAGCTTGCACGGGATCTCCTACGAGCAGTACTTC,CASSLHGISYEQYF
14,TRBV15,TRBJ2-2,once,.,TGTGCCACAGCCCGGGTAGGGGGACCCGGGGAGCTGTTTTTT,CATARVGGPGELFF
14,TRBV7-2,TRBJ1-5,.,.,TGTGCCAGCAGCTTTGAAGAGAGCAATCAGCCCCAGCATTTT,CASSFEESNQPQHF
14,TRBV20-1,TRBJ1-2,few,.,TGCAGTGCTAGTCGACAGGCTCCTAACTATGGCTACACCTTC,CSASRQAPNYGYTF
16,TRBV3-1/TRBV3-2,TRBJ1-3,.,.,TGTGCCAGCAGCCAAGATCCAGGGAGCTCTGGAAACACCATATATTTT,CASSQDPGSSGNTIYF
14,TRBV6-5,TRBJ1-2,.,.,TGTGCCAGTTCTCCGAGTCCCACTAACTATGGCTACACCTTC,CASSPSPTNYGYTF
16,TRBV6-1,TRBJ1-2,.,.,TGTGCCAGCAGTGCTACCGGGACTCTCATCTCCGGTGGCTACACCTTC,CASSATGTLISGGYTF
15,TRBV7-2,TRBJ2-5,once,TRBD1,TGTGCCAGCAGCTTAAGGGACAGGCACCAAGAGACCCAGTACTTC,CASSLRDRHQETQYF
12,TRBV12-3/TRBV12-4,TRBJ1-5,few,.,TGTGCCAGCAGTTTTTCGGTTCAGCCCCAGCATTTT,CASSFSVQPQHF
13,TRBV15,TRBJ1-4,.,.,TGTGCCACCAGCAGGGACAAGAATGAAAAACTGTTTTTT,CATSRDKNEKLFF
16,TRBV9,TRBJ1-5,once,.,TGTGCCAGCAGCGCTGGGACAACTAATAGCAATCAGCCCCAGCATTTT,CASSAGTTNSNQPQHF
15,TRBV25-1,TRBJ1-3,.,.,TGTGCCAGCAGTGCTGGGGGGATCTCTGGAAACACCATATATTTT,CASSAGGISGNTIYF
11,TRBV2,TRBJ2-3,.,.,TGTGCCAGCGGGAGCACAGATACGCAGTATTTT,CASGSTDTQYF
15,TRBV19,TRBJ1-5,few,.,TGTGCCAGTAGCGCGAGGAGGGGCGGGAATCAGCCCCAGCATTTT,CASSARRGGNQPQHF
17,TRBV3-1/TRBV3-2,TRBJ1-4,.,.,TGTGCCAGCAGCCAAGGAGGAGGGCAGGGAGGGTCCGAAAAACTGTTTTTT,CASSQGGGQGGSEKLFF
14,TRBV7-9,TRBJ2-2,.,.,TGTGCCAGCAGCTTCGGGGGACTCACCGGGGAGCTGTTTTTT,CASSFGGLTGELFF
15,TRBV4-1,TRBJ1-3,many,.,TGCGCCAGCAGCCAAGACAGGGAATCTGGAAACACCATATATTTT,CASSQDRESGNTIYF
13,TRBV11-3,TRBJ1-1,.,.,TGTGCCAGCAGCTTAGGGGAGGACACTGAAGCTTTCTTT,CASSLGEDTEAFF
14,TRBV5-8,TRBJ1-1,.,.,TGTGCCAGCAGCGTCCAGGGGACGAACACTGAAGCTTTCTTT,CASSVQGTNTEAFF
12,TRBV19,TRBJ2-3,.,.,TGTGCCAGTAGTATAAAGGGAGATACGCAGTATTTT,CASSIKGDTQYF
14,TRBV30,TRBJ1-1,once,TRBD1,TGTGCCTGGAGCTGGGGGCAGGGGGACACTGAAGCTTTCTTT,CAWSWGQGDTEAFF
15,TRBV7-2,TRBJ1-4,.,.,TGTGCCAGCAGCTTAGGGTTAGAAACTAATGAAAAACTGTTTTTT,CASSLGLETNEKLFF
14,TRBV24-1,TRBJ2-2,.,TRBD1,TGTGCCACCAGGGGACAGGGGAACACCGGGGAGCTGTTTTTT,CATRGQGNTGELFF
12,TRBV7-2,TRBJ1-6,.,.,TGTGCCAGTTCCGGTAATAATTCACCCCTCCACTTT,CASSGNNSPLHF
14,TRBV5-1,TRBJ1-4,.,TRBD1,TGCGCCAGCAGCACAGGGGGTCCTAATGAAAAACTGTTTTTT,CASSTGGPNEKLFF
13,TRBV12-3/TRBV12-4,TRBJ1-4,.,.,TGTGCCAGCAGCCTGGGGACGGCAGAAAAACTGTTTTTT,CASSLGTAEKLFF
10,TRBV6-1,TRBJ1-2,.,.,TGTGCCAGCAGTGAAGAGGGGCTCACCTTC,CASSEEGLTF
15,TRBV5-1,TRBJ2-3,.,TRBD1,TGCGCCAGCCTCAAACAGGGGCTGGGAACAGATACGCAGTATTTT,CASLKQGLGTDTQYF
15,TRBV29-1,TRBJ1-4,.,TRBD1,TGCAGTGCAGGGGGGGGAAGTCGGTATGTTGAAAAACTGTTTTTT,CSAGGGSRYVEKLFF
16,TRBV30,TRBJ1-4,.,.,TGTGCCTGGAGGTCCGCCCGGGGTTCTTGGGATGAAAAACTGTTTTTT,CAWRSARGSWDEKLFF
16,TRBV7-6,TRBJ2-5,.,TRBD2,TGTGCCAGCAGCCATACTAGCGGGGGGTCCCAAGAGACCCAGTACTTC,CASSHTSGGSQETQYF
11,TRBV6-4,TRBJ1-5,once,.,TGTGCCACAGACCCCAATCAGCCCCAGCATTTT,CATDPNQPQHF
16,TRBV5-1,TRBJ1-1,.,TRBD1,TGCGCCAGCAGCTTGGCCGGCCAGGGGGTGAACACTGAAGCTTTCTTT,CASSLAGQGVNTEAFF
16,TRBV3-1/TRBV3-2,TRBJ2-3,.,.,TGTGCCAGCAGCCAAGTTAGCGGCCCGGTGACAGATACGCAGTATTTT,CASSQVSGPVTDTQYF
16,TRBV19,TRBJ1-3,.,.,TGTGCCAGTAGTATTTCGCTGACAGGTTCTGGAAACACCATATATTTT,CASSISLTGSGNTIYF
13,TRBV6-5,TRBJ2-2,.,.,TGTGCCAGCAGGCGCCCCGACACCGGGGAGCTGTTTTTT,CASRRPDTGELFF